These 15 T cell receptor beta chains came from one sample sequenced in a study of blood T cell repertoires in COVID-19. Sequencing used immunoSEQ multiplex PCR; TCRdb keeps in-frame clones, though not all of them. Among roughly 250,000 clones listed, about four fifths were seen once. The sample was peripheral blood. These receptor sequences come from a woman of 80 years or more with acute or convalescent COVID-19.

The V call is TRBV28, the J call TRBJ1-1; a possible D gene is TRBD1 (5 bases). The CDR3 is made up of 16 amino acids. V was pared by 6 bases and J by 2 bases, with 19 bases between. Germline V gene data show CDR1 as MDHEN and CDR2 as SYDVKM. In nucleotides, the CDR3 is TGTGCCAGCAGAGGTCCCTCTAAAGGGGCTAACACTGAAGCTTTCTTT. Translation gives CASRGPSKGANTEAFF.

This clone was recorded a few times. DNA for the CDR3: TGTGCCAGCCGCCCACGGGGACAGGGGGCCAATGGCTACACCTTC. Amino acid sequence: CASRPRGQGANGYTF. The chain joins TRBV28 to TRBJ1-2; 12 nucleotides line up with TRBD1. The V gene's germline CDR1 is MDHEN and CDR2 SYDVKM. The V gene end was trimmed by 8 bases and the J gene end by 6 bases; junction bases not matched to a gene: 10. The CDR3 totals 15 residues.

CDR3 sequence: CASSRDRVGQPQHF. The CDR3, as DNA: TGTGCCAGCAGTCGAGACAGGGTGGGACAGCCCCAGCATTTT. The chain is built from TRBV27 and TRBJ1-5; 7 bases are shared with TRBD1. Trimming at V came to 5 bases and at J to 7 bases, leaving 8 bases not matched to a gene. The CDR3 runs 14 residues. Germline loops: CDR1 MNHEY, CDR2 SMNVEV (reference sequence).

V gene TRBV28 combines with J gene TRBJ1-5; 8 positions match TRBD1. V was clipped by 1 base and J by 6 bases; unmatched bases: 5. Germline-derived CDR1 and CDR2 are MDHEN and SYDVKM. This CDR3 has 15 amino acids. Here the CDR3 DNA reads TGTGCCAGCAGTTTATTACGACAGGGGAGTCAGCCCCAGCATTTT. Its protein is CASSLLRQGSQPQHF.

The rearrangement uses TRBV18 and TRBJ2-3; 9 bases align to TRBD2. The CDR3 loop spans 16 amino acids. Germline CDR1 and CDR2: KGHSH and LQKENI. V trimming: 4 bases; J trimming: 2 bases; junction bases outside the gene matches: 7. The CDR3 protein is CASSLLAGADTDTQYF. In DNA, the CDR3 is TGTGCCAGCTCACTTTTAGCGGGGGCCGACACAGATACGCAGTATTTT.

J is TRBJ2-5 and V is TRBV2, with D perhaps TRBD2 (5 bases). Germline V gives CDR1 SNHLY, CDR2 FYNNEI. The ends were cut back, 6 bases at V and 5 bases at J, with 16 bases in the middle. This CDR3 spans 14 amino acids. The DNA for the CDR3 is TGTGCCAGCAGCCGGACTGAGGCTTCTGAGACCCAGTACTTC. Its protein is CASSRTEASETQYF. Combining the CDR3 with reference TRBV2 and TRBJ2-5 gives the whole variable domain EPEVTQTPSHQVTQMGQEVILRCVPISNHLYFYWYRQILGQKVEFLVSFYNNEISEKSEIFDDQFSVERPDGSNFTLKIRSTKLEDSAMYFCASSRTEASETQYFGPGTRLLVL.

This clone appeared once. The CDR3 DNA reads TGCAGCGGGGGACTAGCCCCAGATACGCAGTATTTT. Amino acid sequence: CSGGLAPDTQYF. V is TRBV29-1 and J is TRBJ2-3, with 9 nucleotides matching TRBD2. Germline CDR1 is SQVTM and CDR2 is ANQGSEA. J was trimmed by 4 bases and V by 7 bases; bases with no gene match: 3. CDR3 length: 12 residues.

The chain is built from TRBV21-1 and TRBJ1-6. TRBV21-1 is reported as a pseudogene. The CDR3 sequence is 16 residues long. The CDR3 spells CASSSWGGPWNSPLHF. For the CDR3, the DNA is TGTGCCAGCAGCTCTTGGGGGGGGCCCTGGAATTCACCCCTCCACTTT.

The rearrangement joins TRBV5-4 to TRBJ1-2; a possible D gene is TRBD1 (6 bases). Trimming pared 0 bases from V and 6 bases from J, leaving 15 bases between. Germline V lookup: CDR1 SGHNT, CDR2 YYREEE (reference sequence). The CDR3 is 15 amino acids. CDR3 protein: CASSLGGGLGDGYTF. CDR3 in DNA: TGTGCCAGCAGCTTGGGCGGGGGCCTGGGGGATGGCTACACCTTC.

This chain uses TRBV3-1 (or the pseudogene TRBV3-2) with TRBJ1-2; D not certain. Germline V gene data show CDR1 as LGHDT and CDR2 as YNNKEL (reference sequence). The V end was cut by 5 bases, the J end by 3 bases, with 16 bases between. The CDR3 has 15 residues. This chain's CDR3 is CASSSRGLGYYGYTF. The CDR3 DNA reads TGTGCCAGCAGCTCCCGTGGGCTCGGCTACTATGGCTACACCTTC.

The chain combines TRBV12-3 or TRBV12-4 with TRBJ2-1; D possibly corresponds to TRBD2 (6 bases). The length of the CDR3 is 12 residues. The V gene lost 8 bases and the J gene lost 12 bases, with 17 bases spanning the gap. CDR3 sequence (DNA): TGTGCCAGCGTAAACGATCGGGGGAGGCAGTTCTTC. As protein: CASVNDRGRQFF.

The V gene is TRBV7-8, the J gene TRBJ1-1; D perhaps matches TRBD1 (5 bases). The V gene lost 10 bases and the J gene lost 10 bases, with 16 bases spanning the gap. This CDR3 is built from 11 residues. The germline V gene has CDR1 SGHVS and CDR2 FQNEAQ. The CDR3 DNA reads as TGTGCCATCCTCGTCGCCCAGGGAGCTTTCTTT. Protein product: CAILVAQGAFF. The full variable domain, in which reference TRBV7-8 and TRBJ1-1 provide the parts outside the CDR3, is GAGVSQSPRYKVAKRGQDVALRCDPISGHVSLFWYQQALGQGPEFLTYFQNEAQLDKSGLPSDRFFAERPEGSVSTLKIQRTQQEDSAVYLCAILVAQGAFFGQGTRLTVV.

This chain uses TRBV5-8 with TRBJ2-2, with D possibly matching TRBD2 (6 bases). CDR1 is SGHTS and CDR2 is YDEGEE in the germline V gene. The CDR3 extends over 16 amino acids. With 4 bases removed from V and 6 bases from J, the gap between germline ends came to 19 bases. The CDR3 is CASSPRGLIVAGELFF. CDR3 DNA: TGTGCCAGCAGCCCCCGGGGGTTAATAGTCGCCGGGGAGCTGTTTTTT.

V gene TRBV28 combines with J gene TRBJ1-4; TRBD1 might be the D (5 bases). V lost 6 bases to trimming and J lost 3 bases, with 11 bases between them. The CDR3 contains 14 residues. Germline V gene sequence: CDR1 MDHEN, CDR2 SYDVKM. In DNA form, the CDR3 reads TGTGCCAGCAGCCCCGGACACTCTAATGAAAAACTGTTTTTT. Its protein is CASSPGHSNEKLFF. Supplemented by reference TRBV28 and TRBJ1-4, the full variable domain reads DVKVTQSSRYLVKRTGEKVFLECVQDMDHENMFWYRQDPGLGLRLIYFSYDVKMKEKGDIPEGYSVSREKKERFSLILESASTNQTSMYLCASSPGHSNEKLFFGSGTQLSVL.

Note on this clone: It may be a read error: a sequence one base away is much more abundant. The V and J genes are TRBV12-3 or TRBV12-4 and TRBJ1-1; D is possibly TRBD1 (6 bases). V dropped 5 bases and J dropped 1 base, with 8 bases sitting between them. The CDR3 is 13 amino acids. DNA of the CDR3: TGTGCCAGCAGTGCGACAGGGAACACTGAAGCTTTCTTT. Translating it yields CASSATGNTEAFF.